This T cell receptor (beta chain) was found in a study of blood T cell repertoires in COVID-19. CDR1 and CDR2 (germline): LGHNA, YNFKEQ. This CDR3 has 15 residues. V was clipped by 4 bases and J by 5 bases; unmatched bases: 4. The protocol was immunoSEQ multiplex PCR, while the TCRdb copy is restricted to in-frame clones and leaves out a portion. The sample has 100,000 or so clones, roughly nine tenths seen once; the top ten hold over 0.95%. This receptor was taken from a man aged 55-75 years with acute or convalescent COVID-19. The sequencing input was peripheral blood. The V and J genes are TRBV4-2 and TRBJ2-3; 12 bases line up with TRBD2. The CDR3 coding sequence is TGTGCCAGCAGCCTTCTAGCGGGAGGGGGAGATACGCAGTATTTT. It translates to CASSLLAGGGDTQYF.